This TCR beta chain is from a study of T-cell reconstitution after alpha-beta-depleted transplantation in children. This clonotype was seen many times. The target antigen is unknown. General study findings and limits: Several patients had high TCRbeta diversity at day 60; it came from surviving recipient T cells and thymic progenitors. Reports say that about two months after transplant, the alpha-beta T cells came out of several hundred graft clones that had expanded. Once a year had passed after transplant, T-cell counts and diversity came mostly from newly produced T cells.

Unique molecular identifiers were used to barcode this TCRbeta library. TCRdb re-called the PCR reads with MiXCR, one entry per CDR3 protein. In the table there are approximately 32,000 distinct CDR3 sequences, around 7% of which are singletons. Specimen: peripheral blood, collected 60 days after TCRalphabeta/CD19-depleted stem cell transplant. This sequence originates from a child in the first two years of life who had a stem cell transplant for acute myeloid leukemia, so the T cells may come from the graft donor.

CDR3 sequence reads: CASSQVVDNSYNEQFF. The DNA of the CDR3 is TGCGCCAGCAGCCAAGTCGTTGACAATTCCTACAATGAGCAGTTCTTC. The chain recombines TRBV4-3 with TRBJ2-1; no clear D gene. Trimming stripped 1 base from V and 1 base from J, with 11 bases between. Germline V CDR1 and CDR2: LGHNA, YSLEER. This CDR3 is 16 amino acids long.